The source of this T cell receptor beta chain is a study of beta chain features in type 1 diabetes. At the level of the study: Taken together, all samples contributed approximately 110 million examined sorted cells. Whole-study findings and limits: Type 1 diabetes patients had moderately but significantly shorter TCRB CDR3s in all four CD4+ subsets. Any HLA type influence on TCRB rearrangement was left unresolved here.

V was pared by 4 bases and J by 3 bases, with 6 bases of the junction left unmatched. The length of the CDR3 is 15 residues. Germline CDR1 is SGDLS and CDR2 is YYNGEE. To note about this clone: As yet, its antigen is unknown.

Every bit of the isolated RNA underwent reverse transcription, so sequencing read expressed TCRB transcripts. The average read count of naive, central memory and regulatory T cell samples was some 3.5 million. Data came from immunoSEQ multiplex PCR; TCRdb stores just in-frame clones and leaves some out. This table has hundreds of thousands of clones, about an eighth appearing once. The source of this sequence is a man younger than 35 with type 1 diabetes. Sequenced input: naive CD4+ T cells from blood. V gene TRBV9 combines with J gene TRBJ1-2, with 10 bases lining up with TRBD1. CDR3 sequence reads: CASSPTGTGDYGYTF. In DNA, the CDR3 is TGTGCCAGCAGCCCGACCGGGACAGGGGACTATGGCTACACCTTC.